This section outlines one TCR beta chain sequence together with its context. Its cognate antigen is unknown. These data are taken from a study of blood T cells in healthy people across ages. Study-level findings and limits: For the donors, CMV status was unknown and possibly confounded expanded clonotype changes. Diversity of TCR beta per million T cells declined in a roughly linear way with age. With unsorted PBMCs, a conclusive comparison of naive versus antigen-experienced cells was not possible.

The CDR3 spans 16 residues. Germline loops: CDR1 SGHTA, CDR2 FQGNSA. V was trimmed by 3 bases and J by 15 bases, leaving 27 bases between them. Then a second PCR, running roughly 7 to 11 cycles, was carried out with a sample-barcoded 5' primer and a J-beta primer mix. TCRdb itself ran the 5' RACE reads through MiXCR, one entry per CDR3 protein. The profile covers fewer than 900,000 distinct CDR3 sequences, with roughly 45% appearing a single time and about 20% taken by the ten largest. The receptor comes from an older woman in good health. The chain uses TRBV7-2 and TRBJ2-4, with D unresolved. Sequenced sample: blood. CDR3 region: CASSFGLDINAYERYF. The DNA for the CDR3 is TGTGCCAGCAGCTTCGGGCTTGACATAAACGCCTACGAGCGGTACTTC.